The 18 T cell receptor beta chains presented below share a single source sample, sequenced in a study of control samples from healthy donors and cancer patients. Using immunoSEQ multiplex PCR, the repertoire was profiled, and TCRdb retains in-frame clones only, with some absent. Of some 120,000 clones in the sample, 90% were seen once. The material sequenced was blood. These receptors were collected from a man between 18 and 35 years old in good health.

The chain has TRBV5-8 and TRBJ1-5; 9 bases match TRBD1. Germline V gives CDR1 SGHTS, CDR2 YDEGEE. J was trimmed by 8 bases and V by 4 bases; bases with no gene match: 13. This CDR3 spans 16 amino acids. CDR3 coding DNA: TGTGCCAGCAGCATAGACAGGGGGAGTGGGCGGGAGCCCCAGCATTTT. It translates to CASSIDRGSGREPQHF.

CDR3 DNA sequence: TGTGCCACCAACGATCCGGGACAGCCCACAGATACGCAGTATTTT. It encodes CATNDPGQPTDTQYF. The V call is TRBV24-1, the J call TRBJ2-3; 7 bases line up with TRBD1. CDR1 KGHDR and CDR2 SFDVKD come from the germline V gene. CDR3 length: 15 residues. The V gene end was trimmed by 8 bases and the J gene end by 2 bases; junction bases not matched to a gene: 9.

V gene TRBV6-5 combines with J gene TRBJ2-7; D not resolved. Germline V gene sequence: CDR1 MNHEY, CDR2 SVGAGI. The V gene lost 6 bases and the J gene lost 0 bases, with 12 bases spanning the gap. The CDR3 covers 14 residues. The chain's CDR3 is CASRRSSGSYEQYV. Here the CDR3 DNA reads TGTGCCAGCAGACGTTCCTCAGGCTCCTACGAGCAGTACGTC.

The chain links TRBV7-8 to TRBJ2-2; 11 bases fit TRBD2. Trimming at V came to 4 bases and at J to 8 bases, leaving 9 bases not matched to a gene. CDR1 and CDR2 from the germline V gene are SGHVS and FQNEAQ. The CDR3 length is 16 residues. For the CDR3, the DNA is TGTGCCAGCAGCTCCCTGGGGACTAGCGGTACTGGGGAGCTGTTTTTT. It yields the protein CASSSLGTSGTGELFF.

V gene TRBV27 combines with J gene TRBJ2-3; TRBD2 matches 11 bases. Germline V CDR1 and CDR2: MNHEY, SMNVEV (reference sequence). CDR3 length: 16 residues. After removal of 5 bases from V and 0 bases from J, the junction contained 4 bases not matched to a gene. CDR3 in amino acids: CASSLRTSGSTDTQYF. CDR3 coding DNA: TGTGCCAGCAGTCTCCGGACTAGCGGGAGCACAGATACGCAGTATTTT.

This clone was seen a few times. The V and J genes are TRBV19 and TRBJ2-6; 7 bases align to TRBD1. The germline CDR1 and CDR2 sequences are LNHDA and SQIVND (reference sequence). The CDR3 contains 17 residues. With 6 bases clipped from V and 0 bases from J, the junction kept 8 bases outside the gene matches. CDR3 DNA sequence: TGTGCCAGTAGCGACCCAGGGGGAACCTCTGGGGCCAACGTCCTGACTTTC. This codes for CASSDPGGTSGANVLTF.

This clone turned up a few times. The chain is built from TRBV3-1 (or the pseudogene TRBV3-2) and TRBJ2-5, with D maybe TRBD2 (6 bases). The germline CDR1 and CDR2 sequences are LGHDT and YNNKEL (reference sequence). The CDR3 has 16 residues. The ends were cut back, 0 bases at V and 5 bases at J, with 16 bases in the middle. The CDR3: CASSQEGREYLETQYF. The CDR3, as DNA: TGTGCCAGCAGCCAAGAGGGCCGGGAGTATTTGGAGACCCAGTACTTC.

This rearrangement joins TRBV27 to TRBJ2-5; possible D gene TRBD2, 5 bases. The V and J ends lost 5 bases and 3 bases respectively, with 13 bases between them. Germline lookup yields CDR1 MNHEY and CDR2 SMNVEV (reference sequence). The CDR3 is made up of 14 amino acids. CDR3 bases: TGTGCCAGCAGTAACCACGGGGAGAAAGAGACCCAGTACTTC. Protein sequence: CASSNHGEKETQYF.

This clone was recorded once. V gene TRBV7-8 combines with J gene TRBJ1-2; TRBD1 agrees at 8 bases. The CDR3 covers 16 residues. J lost 2 bases, V lost 5 bases, and 10 bases had no gene match. Germline V gene data show CDR1 as SGHVS and CDR2 as FQNEAQ. The CDR3 loop is CASSHRDRRQNYGYTF. The DNA of the CDR3 is TGTGCCAGCAGCCACCGGGACAGGCGACAAAACTATGGCTACACCTTC.

V gene TRBV18 combines with J gene TRBJ1-2; maybe TRBD1 (6 bases). Trimming took off 1 base at V and 1 base at J, with 19 bases between the two ends. Germline V gene data show CDR1 as KGHSH and CDR2 as LQKENI. The CDR3 sequence is 18 residues long. CDR3 in amino acids: CASSPRGGTGTNNYGYTF. The CDR3 DNA sequence: TGTGCCAGCTCACCACGTGGGGGAACAGGGACGAATAACTATGGCTACACCTTC.

The gene calls are TRBV19 and TRBJ1-1, with D maybe TRBD1 (6 bases). Per germline, CDR1 LNHDA and CDR2 SQIVND (reference sequence). This CDR3 contains 14 residues. The V gene lost 10 bases and the J gene lost 5 bases, with 20 bases spanning the gap. The CDR3 coding sequence is TGTGCCACCGAACTCACAGGGTCCCGGACTGAAGCTTTCTTT. It translates to CATELTGSRTEAFF. Full variable domain (outside the CDR3, taken from reference TRBV19 and TRBJ1-1): DGGITQSPKYLFRKEGQNVTLSCEQNLNHDAMYWYRQDPGQGLRLIYYSQIVNDFQKGDIAEGYSVSREKKESFPLTVTSAQKNPTAFYLCATELTGSRTEAFFGQGTRLTVV.

This chain connects TRBV7-9 to TRBJ2-3; D is unresolved. This CDR3 is built from 15 residues. CDR1 SEHNR and CDR2 FQNEAQ come from the germline V gene (reference sequence). V lost 5 bases and J 0 bases, leaving 12 bases between the germline ends. This CDR3 reads CASSPTSSSTDTQYF. Written as DNA, the CDR3 is TGTGCCAGCAGCCCGACGTCTTCTAGCACAGATACGCAGTATTTT. Variable domain in full (rest from reference TRBV7-9 and TRBJ2-3): DTGVSQNPRHKITKRGQNVTFRCDPISEHNRLYWYRQTLGQGPEFLTYFQNEAQLEKSRLLSDRFSAERPKGSFSTLEIQRTEQGDSAMYLCASSPTSSSTDTQYFGPGTRLTVL.

V usage is TRBV19 and J usage is TRBJ2-1; D possibly corresponds to TRBD2 (5 bases). CDR1 is LNHDA, CDR2 SQIVND, per germline (reference sequence). Between the trimmed V and J ends, which lost 6 bases and 6 bases, there was a span of 12 bases. This CDR3 is built from 13 residues. CDR3 DNA sequence: TGTGCCAGTAGGGACGGGATCGTCAATGAGCAGTTCTTC. Its protein product is CASRDGIVNEQFF.

The chain uses TRBV27 and TRBJ2-2, with a tentative D call TRBD2 (6 bases). Germline V lookup: CDR1 MNHEY, CDR2 SMNVEV (reference sequence). Trimming pared 4 bases from V and 2 bases from J, leaving 29 bases between. The CDR3 sequence is 21 residues long. In DNA form, the CDR3 reads TGTGCCAGCAGTTCCCCCTATCCCGACCCTTTTGGGGGGTTAAACACCGGGGAGCTGTTTTTT. Translation gives CASSSPYPDPFGGLNTGELFF.

This chain uses TRBV6-1 with TRBJ1-3, with unresolved D. The germline CDR1 and CDR2 sequences are MNHNS and SASEGT. The CDR3 is 16 amino acids. V was pared by 2 bases and J by 2 bases, with 13 bases between. The CDR3 sequence is CASSEYPAGAGNTIYF. CDR3 DNA: TGTGCCAGCAGTGAATATCCCGCTGGAGCTGGAAACACCATATATTTT.

CDR3 residues: CASSRSGTGNTEAFF. In nucleotides, the CDR3 is TGCGCCAGCAGCCGCTCGGGGACAGGGAACACTGAAGCTTTCTTT. The chain joins TRBV5-1 to TRBJ1-1; 8 bases align to TRBD1. Germline CDR1 reads SGHRS; CDR2 reads YFSETQ. V gave up 4 bases and J gave up 1 base; unmatched junction bases: 6. CDR3 size: 15 residues.

In its sample, this clone was seen once. J is TRBJ1-5 and V is TRBV4-1, with D possibly TRBD1 on 5 matching bases. Germline V gives CDR1 MGHRA, CDR2 YSYEKL. V was pared by 3 bases and J by 6 bases, with 18 bases between. The CDR3 extends over 16 amino acids. The chain's CDR3 is CASSQDRAGGGQPQHF. The CDR3 bases are TGCGCCAGCAGCCAGGACCGGGCGGGCGGGGGTCAGCCCCAGCATTTT.

The rearrangement links TRBV2 to TRBJ1-4; D might be TRBD1 (5 bases). The CDR3 is 14 amino acids. Germline-derived CDR1 and CDR2 are SNHLY and FYNNEI. The V gene lost 4 bases and the J gene lost 8 bases, with 14 bases spanning the gap. The CDR3 region is CASSVGGAEEKLFF. CDR3 in DNA: TGTGCCAGCAGTGTAGGAGGGGCAGAGGAAAAACTGTTTTTT.